The 19 T cell receptor beta chains reported below all come from one sample, sequenced in a study of blood T cell repertoires in COVID-19. Produced via immunoSEQ multiplex PCR; TCRdb's table is partial and in-frame only. Here the sample spans roughly 300,000 clones, 90% to 95% being singletons. The specimen was peripheral blood. These receptors came from a woman in her 30s with COVID-19, enrolled during active disease.

As regards this clone: One end of the junction does not line up with germline, which may come from a read error. V and J are TRBV11-2 and TRBJ2-1, with 10 nucleotides matching TRBD2. CDR1 SGHAT and CDR2 FQNNGV come from the germline V gene. This CDR3 spans 15 amino acids. CDR3 sequence: CASRFGTSVYNEQFF. CDR3 bases: TGTGCCAGCCGCTTCGGGACTAGCGTGTACAATGAGCAGTTCTTC.

V usage is TRBV25-1 and J usage is TRBJ1-1, with TRBD1 matching 10 bases. The J segment lost 4 bases and the V segment lost 5 bases, leaving 4 bases of the junction unmatched. This CDR3 is built from 14 residues. From germline, CDR1 is MGHDK and CDR2 SYGVNS. The CDR3 loop is CASSLRTGGTEAFF. The CDR3 DNA reads as TGTGCCAGCAGTCTCCGGACAGGGGGCACTGAAGCTTTCTTT.

The CDR3, as DNA: TGTGCCAGCACCCCAAGCACCTACAATGAGCAGTTCTTC. This encodes CASTPSTYNEQFF. The chain couples TRBV7-9 to TRBJ2-1; no clear D. V lost 7 bases and J lost 2, with 9 bases in between. Germline CDR1 SEHNR, CDR2 FQNEAQ (reference sequence). The CDR3 length is 13 residues.

The CDR3 DNA reads TGCGCCAGTGGGACAGGGCCCGAGATTGAGCAGTTCTTC. It translates to CASGTGPEIEQFF. The rearrangement links TRBV23-1 to TRBJ2-1, with 9 bases matching TRBD1. TRBV23-1 is flagged as an ORF with uncertain function. With 9 bases clipped from V and 9 bases from J, the junction kept 9 bases outside the gene matches. The CDR3 runs 13 residues.

This rearrangement joins TRBV9 to TRBJ2-3; D is uncertain. The CDR3 sequence is 14 residues long. V dropped 0 bases and J dropped 4 bases, with 9 bases sitting between them. Germline V gives CDR1 SGDLS, CDR2 YYNGEE. The CDR3 sequence is CASSVASSADTQYF. The CDR3 coding sequence is TGTGCCAGCAGCGTAGCTTCCAGCGCAGATACGCAGTATTTT.

This clone has more than one count but fewer than ten. The chain recombines TRBV5-6 with TRBJ1-1; D may be TRBD1 (5 bases). Germline V lookup: CDR1 SGHDT, CDR2 YYEEEE. The ends were cut back, 0 bases at V and 6 bases at J, with 15 bases in the middle. CDR3 size: 15 residues. The CDR3 is CASSLEGRRVAEAFF. In nucleotides, the CDR3 is TGTGCCAGCAGCTTGGAGGGTCGCAGGGTCGCTGAAGCTTTCTTT.

The rearrangement joins TRBV27 to TRBJ1-1; D is unresolved. The V and J ends lost 5 bases and 4 bases respectively, with 17 bases between them. The germline CDR1 and CDR2 sequences are MNHEY and SMNVEV (reference sequence). CDR3 length: 15 amino acids. DNA of the CDR3: TGTGCCAGCAGTCTGCGGACGGGGAGGAGCACTGAAGCTTTCTTT. Its protein product is CASSLRTGRSTEAFF.

CDR3 region: CATSRDSGVEGQGAFF. As DNA, the CDR3 is TGTGCCACCAGCAGAGATAGCGGGGTGGAGGGACAGGGAGCTTTCTTT. This chain uses TRBV15 with TRBJ1-1, with TRBD1 matching 9 bases. Germline values: CDR1 LNHNV, CDR2 YYDKDF (reference sequence). The CDR3 has 16 amino acids. Unmatched junction bases numbered 12, after V lost 0 bases and J lost 10 bases. The whole variable domain, filled in from reference TRBV15 and TRBJ1-1, reads DAMVIQNPRYQVTQFGKPVTLSCSQTLNHNVMYWYQQKSSQAPKLLFHYYDKDFNNEADTPDNFQSRRPNTSFCFLDIRSPGLGDTAMYLCATSRDSGVEGQGAFFGQGTRLTVV.

The table lists this clone with a count of one. The chain joins TRBV7-9 to TRBJ2-7; TRBD1 matches at 9 bases. The CDR3 runs to 16 residues. Germline lookup yields CDR1 SEHNR and CDR2 FQNEAQ (reference sequence). J was trimmed by 1 base and V by 1 base; bases with no gene match: 5. The CDR3 DNA is TGTGCCAGCAGCTTAGTGGGCGGGACAGGGTCCTACGAGCAGTACTTC. Amino acids: CASSLVGGTGSYEQYF. The entire variable domain, with the rest obtained from reference TRBV7-9 and TRBJ2-7, is as follows: DTGVSQNPRHKITKRGQNVTFRCDPISEHNRLYWYRQTLGQGPEFLTYFQNEAQLEKSRLLSDRFSAERPKGSFSTLEIQRTEQGDSAMYLCASSLVGGTGSYEQYFGPGTRLTVT.

V gene TRBV29-1 combines with J gene TRBJ1-2; 8 bases agree with TRBD1. This CDR3 is 13 amino acids long. Germline V gene lookup returns CDR1 SQVTM and CDR2 ANQGSEA. V dropped 7 bases and J dropped 5; count of bases not matched to a gene: 9. CDR3 residues: CSASTGVQYGYTF. CDR3 DNA: TGCAGCGCATCGACAGGGGTCCAGTATGGCTACACCTTC.

This sequence joins TRBV2 and TRBJ1-1, with a weak D call TRBD1 (6 bases). Trimming cost V 7 bases and J 1 base, with 13 bases left between them. The CDR3 spans 14 residues. Germline-derived CDR1 and CDR2 are SNHLY and FYNNEI. This CDR3 reads CASIRQESNTEAFF. CDR3 in DNA: TGTGCCAGCATCAGACAGGAGTCGAACACTGAAGCTTTCTTT. Together with reference TRBV2 and TRBJ1-1, the CDR3 gives the full variable domain: EPEVTQTPSHQVTQMGQEVILRCVPISNHLYFYWYRQILGQKVEFLVSFYNNEISEKSEIFDDQFSVERPDGSNFTLKIRSTKLEDSAMYFCASIRQESNTEAFFGQGTRLTVV.

This clone is a singleton in its sample. The chain links TRBV2 to TRBJ2-7, with D possibly TRBD1 on 5 matching bases. Germline loops: CDR1 SNHLY, CDR2 FYNNEI. Trimming cost V 6 bases and J 0 bases, with 6 bases left between them. This CDR3 is built from 12 residues. The CDR3 loop reads CASRGDSYEQYF. The CDR3 DNA sequence: TGTGCCAGCAGAGGGGACTCCTACGAGCAGTACTTC.

The chain couples TRBV9 to TRBJ2-1, with 8 bases that match TRBD2. From germline, CDR1 is SGDLS and CDR2 YYNGEE. The CDR3 consists of 16 residues. Trimming cost V 3 bases and J 0 bases; bases outside gene matches: 5. The CDR3 region is CASSGAGGSSYNEQFF. CDR3 DNA sequence: TGTGCCAGCAGCGGGGCGGGGGGCAGCTCCTACAATGAGCAGTTCTTC.

As DNA, the CDR3 is TGTGCCAGCAGCTTAAGACCACTAGCGGGAGAAGAGACCCAGTACTTC. Amino acid sequence: CASSLRPLAGEETQYF. This sequence joins TRBV5-6 and TRBJ2-5, with TRBD2 matching over 11 bases. This CDR3 region has 16 residues. V was pared by 2 bases and J by 3 bases, with 6 bases of the junction left unmatched. CDR1 and CDR2 from the germline V gene are SGHDT and YYEEEE.

The chain employs TRBV5-1 and TRBJ1-6; D uncertain. Per the germline V gene, CDR1 is SGHRS and CDR2 is YFSETQ. Trimming took 4 bases from V and 9 from J, leaving 17 bases between them. The CDR3 loop spans 15 amino acids. This chain's CDR3 is CASSREGTEGSPLHF. The CDR3, as DNA: TGCGCCAGCAGCCGGGAGGGAACAGAAGGTTCACCCCTCCACTTT.

This chain connects TRBV11-2 to TRBJ1-2, with 7 bases identical to TRBD1. Germline V gives CDR1 SGHAT, CDR2 FQNNGV. The CDR3 is 13 amino acids. J gave up 7 bases and V 0 bases, and 2 bases lay outside the gene matches. The CDR3 coding sequence is TGTGCCAGCAGCTTAGACAGGGGGTCTGGCTACACCTTC. This sequence encodes CASSLDRGSGYTF.

This chain links TRBV19 with TRBJ1-1; possible D gene TRBD1, 6 bases. This CDR3 is 15 amino acids long. Trimming removed 5 bases from V and 0 bases from J, with 13 bases in between. Germline CDR1 reads LNHDA; CDR2 reads SQIVND (reference sequence). The CDR3 DNA sequence: TGTGCCAGTAGTCCGTTTCAGGGGCTGAACACTGAAGCTTTCTTT. As protein: CASSPFQGLNTEAFF.

The chain links TRBV29-1 to TRBJ1-4; D is possibly TRBD1 (6 bases). The CDR3 loop spans 15 amino acids. Trimming cost V 7 bases and J 2 bases, with 17 bases left between them. CDR1 is SQVTM and CDR2 is ANQGSEA in the germline V gene. The CDR3 loop reads CSASMRGGTNEKLFF. The CDR3 coding sequence is TGCAGCGCTTCGATGAGGGGGGGTACTAATGAAAAACTGTTTTTT.

The chain has TRBV19 and TRBJ1-1; D possibly corresponds to TRBD1 (5 bases). This CDR3 contains 12 residues. CDR1 is LNHDA, CDR2 SQIVND, per germline (reference sequence). V was cut by 3 bases and J by 6 bases, with 8 bases left in between. The CDR3: CASSMGGSEAFF. As DNA, the CDR3 is TGTGCCAGTAGTATGGGGGGATCTGAAGCTTTCTTT.